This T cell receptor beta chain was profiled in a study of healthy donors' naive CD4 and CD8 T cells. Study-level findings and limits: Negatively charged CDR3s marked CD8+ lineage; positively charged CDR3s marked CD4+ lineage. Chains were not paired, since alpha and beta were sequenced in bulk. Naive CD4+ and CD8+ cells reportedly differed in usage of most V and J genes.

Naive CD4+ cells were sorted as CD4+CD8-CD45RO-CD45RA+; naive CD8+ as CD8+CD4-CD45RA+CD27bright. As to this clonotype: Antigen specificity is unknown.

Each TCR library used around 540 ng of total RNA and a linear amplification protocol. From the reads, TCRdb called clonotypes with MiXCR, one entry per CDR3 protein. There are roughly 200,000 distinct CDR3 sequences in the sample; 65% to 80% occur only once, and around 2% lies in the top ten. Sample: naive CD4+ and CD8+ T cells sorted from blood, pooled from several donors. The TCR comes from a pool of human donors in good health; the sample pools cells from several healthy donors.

In DNA, the CDR3 is TGTGCCAGCAGCCCCAAGTGGGGATCTGGATGGGAGCAGTTCTTC. It encodes CASSPKWGSGWEQFF. This chain uses TRBV14 with TRBJ2-1; D is undetermined. This CDR3 is 15 amino acids long. V was cut by 4 bases and J by 10 bases, with 20 bases left in between. Germline V gene lookup returns CDR1 SGHDN and CDR2 FVKESK.